This is a list of T cell receptor beta chains from one sample in a study of blood T cell repertoires in COVID-19. Clones were sequenced by immunoSEQ multiplex PCR, and TCRdb holds only the in-frame ones, with some missing. This repertoire shows more than 200,000 clones, around nine tenths found once; its top ten account for roughly 2%. The specimen was peripheral blood. These receptors originate from a man aged 25 to 40 with active or convalescent COVID-19. The conserved cysteine and the conserved F or W are not part of the CDR3 here. The size entry is marked missing in some rows and otherwise reads once, few, many or a size class.

abundance	v_gene	j_gene	CDR3aa
-	TRBV18	TRBJ1-5	ASSTGGGSNQPQH
-	TRBV7-2	TRBJ2-2	ASSLSGGPYTGELF
-	TRBV6-2/TRBV6-3	TRBJ2-1	ASSYSPSGGSNEQF
-	TRBV7-2	TRBJ2-1	ASSSGLAGVNEQF
once	TRBV11-2	TRBJ1-1	ASSARDRWAEAF
-	TRBV9	TRBJ1-5	ASSASGTGNQPQH
-	TRBV3-1/TRBV3-2	TRBJ2-3	ASSQDPAGSTDTQY
-	TRBV5-4	TRBJ1-6	ASSLGTGGEIGTYNSPLH
-	TRBV5-4	TRBJ2-1	ASRPTGSSYNEQF
-	TRBV30	TRBJ1-2	AWSLLTGSQDGYT
-	TRBV19	TRBJ2-1	ASSATSGGPTYNEQF
-	TRBV5-1	TRBJ2-3	ASSLDGQGPHTDTQY
-	TRBV19	TRBJ1-1	ASGFRWDREKETMNTEAF
once	TRBV11-2	TRBJ2-2	ASSLVGQGTNTGELF
once	TRBV5-1	TRBJ2-1	ASSLGQGGYNEQF
-	TRBV27	TRBJ1-1	ASRRTGRENTEAF
-	TRBV6-5	TRBJ2-1	ASISGVSYNEQF
-	TRBV7-9	TRBJ1-3	ASSLMGSLDAGNTIY
-	TRBV7-3	TRBJ1-1	ASSPTLDRVNTEAF
-	TRBV15	TRBJ2-1	ATSSWGFYNEQF
-	TRBV7-8	TRBJ2-3	ASSDGQGGSDTQY
-	TRBV6-6	TRBJ1-6	ASSYSKGGNNSPLH
-	TRBV9	TRBJ2-7	ASSVGTATTYEQY
-	TRBV7-2	TRBJ1-1	ASSVRTGNTEAF
-	TRBV7-2	TRBJ1-1	ASSFNSNGEAF
-	TRBV27	TRBJ2-7	ASSFVTGGVVNEQY